This T cell receptor beta chain was sequenced during a study of response to subunit inactivated influenza vaccine. This clonotype was found a few times. The antigen remains unidentified. Points from the study as a whole: The authors suggested that every seasonal influenza vaccination recruits few new T cells.

From the RT-PCR reads, TCRdb called clonotypes with MiXCR, one entry per CDR3 protein. The repertoire holds around 190,000 distinct CDR3 sequences, about a tenth seen once, with 11% in the top ten. Germline values: CDR1 MDHEN, CDR2 SYDVKM. This CDR3 contains 12 residues. Trimming left V 6 bases short and J 7 bases short, with 9 bases between. The sample was non-naive T cells sorted from PBMCs, taken on the day of vaccination. This clonotype was obtained from a man aged 45 to 65 who received an inactivated influenza vaccine. The chain uses TRBV28 and TRBJ2-2, with D maybe TRBD2 (6 bases). The CDR3 DNA is TGTGCCAGCAGGGGGGGATACGGGGAGCTGTTTTTT. Protein sequence: CASRGGYGELFF.